This T cell receptor beta chain was captured in a study of response to subunit inactivated influenza vaccine. Findings of the study overall: The authors proposed limited new T cell recruitment per seasonal influenza vaccination.

TCRdb used MiXCR to reprocess the RT-PCR reads, holding one entry per CDR3 protein. The table shows about 520,000 distinct CDR3 sequences, with less than 7.5% occurring only once. This CDR3 is 14 amino acids long. V lost 3 bases and J 5 bases, leaving 13 bases between the germline ends. A few counts support this clonotype. What it binds is not known. Sequenced here: PBMCs from blood, sampled about 24 months after vaccination. The chain uses TRBV12-3 or TRBV12-4 and TRBJ2-5, with D unresolved. The clonotype was recovered from a man aged 45 to 70 who received an inactivated influenza vaccine. CDR3 in amino acids: CASSFGGSGETQYF. The CDR3 DNA follows: TGTGCCAGCAGTTTCGGTGGGTCCGGGGAGACCCAGTACTTC.